Presented here are 12 T cell receptor beta chains from one specimen sequenced in a study of T cell repertoires in cytomegalovirus infection. One entry per CDR3 protein, called by TCRdb with MiXCR from the reads. The sample has about 440,000 distinct CDR3 sequences, approximately 32% seen once; the top ten hold about an eighth. Sequencing was performed on PBMCs. Every receptor here comes from a human donor in good health (CMV status not recorded). Some clones in this sample may be carry-over from other donors' samples.

The V and J genes are TRBV6-5 and TRBJ2-1; D gene unclear. CDR3 length: 14 residues. Germline assignment: CDR1 MNHEY and CDR2 SVGAGI. Trimming cost V 0 bases and J 7 bases, with 10 bases left between them. CDR3 nucleotide sequence: TGTGCCAGCAGTTACTCCCCAGGACGAAATGAGCAGTTCTTC. This gives the protein CASSYSPGRNEQFF.

The chain employs TRBV15 and TRBJ2-2; D remains ambiguous. CDR3 length equals 12 residues. Trimming stripped 9 bases from V and 9 bases from J, with 14 bases between. In germline, CDR1 is LNHNV, CDR2 YYDKDF (reference sequence). CDR3: CATRDRARELFF. In nucleotides, the CDR3 is TGTGCCACTCGAGATCGAGCCCGGGAGCTGTTTTTT.

The V call is TRBV7-3, the J call TRBJ2-3; 10 bases agree with TRBD2. Germline CDR1 and CDR2: SGHTA and FQGTGA. V shed 7 bases, J shed 4 bases, and the junction held 8 bases outside the gene matches. This CDR3 has 15 amino acids. CDR3 DNA: TGTGCCAGCATCTCTAGCGGGGGTGAGGCAGATACGCAGTATTTT. It is translated as CASISSGGEADTQYF.

This clonotype was seen a few times. The V call is TRBV7-9, the J call TRBJ2-3; no firm D call. Per the germline V gene, CDR1 is SEHNR and CDR2 is FQNEAQ (reference sequence). The V end lost 5 bases, the J end lost 4 bases, and 7 bases lay between the germline ends. The CDR3 loop spans 12 amino acids. CDR3 loop: CASSPQPDTQYF. Here the CDR3 DNA reads TGTGCCAGCAGCCCGCAGCCAGATACGCAGTATTTT.

The chain combines TRBV15 with TRBJ2-3; no clear D gene. The CDR3 is 13 amino acids. Trimming pared 5 bases from V and 2 bases from J, leaving 8 bases between. The germline CDR1 and CDR2 sequences are LNHNV and YYDKDF (reference sequence). The chain's CDR3 is CATSPRITDTQYF. The CDR3 region has the DNA TGTGCCACCAGCCCCCGGATCACAGATACGCAGTATTTT.

This clonotype came up many times. The chain has TRBV7-8 and TRBJ2-3; 10 positions agree with TRBD2. The CDR3 extends over 17 amino acids. Germline trimming cut 0 bases from V and 6 bases from J; bases unmatched to any gene: 9. Looked up from germline, CDR1 is SGHVS and CDR2 is FQNEAQ. The CDR3 here is CASSLAQGAGGGDTQYF. As DNA, the CDR3 is TGTGCCAGCAGCTTAGCGCAGGGAGCGGGGGGGGGGGATACGCAGTATTTT.

The chain uses TRBV12-3 or TRBV12-4 and TRBJ2-6; possibly TRBD1 for D (5 bases). Deletions cut 1 base from V and 0 bases from J, with 7 bases between. The CDR3 sequence is 16 residues long. CDR3 bases: TGTGCCAGCAGTTTAGGGGGCGCCTCTGGGGCCAACGTCCTGACTTTC. Encoded protein: CASSLGGASGANVLTF.

CDR3 coding DNA: TGTGCCAGCAGTCTCCGGGACTCCTTCTTGCACGAGCAGTACTTC. Protein sequence: CASSLRDSFLHEQYF. The chain combines TRBV6-2 or TRBV6-3 with TRBJ2-7, with TRBD2 as a possible D gene (6 bases). Per the germline V gene, CDR1 is MNHEY and CDR2 is SVGEGT. V was shortened by 5 bases and J by 5 bases, with 19 bases between the two germline ends. The CDR3 is made up of 15 amino acids.

V and J are TRBV10-2 and TRBJ2-7, with 7 bases fitting TRBD1. Looked up from germline, CDR1 is WSHSY and CDR2 is SAAADI. Losses at the gene ends were 7 bases for V and 6 bases for J; bases not matched to a gene: 3. CDR3 length: 11 amino acids. CDR3 nucleotide sequence: TGCGCCAGCACCACAGGGGCCGAGCAGTACTTC. This gives the protein CASTTGAEQYF.

This clonotype has just a few counts. The chain couples TRBV27 to TRBJ2-7, with D tentatively TRBD1 (8 bases). V lost 5 bases and J lost 6, with 11 bases in between. This CDR3 contains 12 residues. The germline V gene encodes CDR1 MNHEY and CDR2 SMNVEV (reference sequence). The CDR3 reads CASSHRGGEQYF. In DNA, the CDR3 is TGTGCCAGCAGTCACAGGGGGGGCGAGCAGTACTTC.

This clonotype was observed a few times. The chain has TRBV19 and TRBJ2-2, with D hard to call. Germline CDR1 reads LNHDA; CDR2 reads SQIVND (reference sequence). The CDR3 is 13 amino acids. DNA for the CDR3: TGTGCTTCCGGCGAAAACCGGGTCGGGGAGCTGTTTTTT. Encoded protein: CASGENRVGELFF.

The chain links TRBV11-2 to TRBJ1-1, with D possibly being TRBD1 (5 bases). There are 15 residues in the CDR3. Germline V gene sequence: CDR1 SGHAT, CDR2 FQNNGV. V lost 0 bases and J lost 10, with 18 bases in between. CDR3 nucleotides: TGTGCCAGCAGCTTAGATAGGCTAGTTGGGACGAGAGCTTTCTTT. Its protein product is CASSLDRLVGTRAFF.